A selection of T cell receptor beta chains follows, all from one sample in a study of T cells after posttransplantation cyclophosphamide. Measured with immunoSEQ multiplex PCR; TCRdb has only the in-frame clones, and not every one. The sample shows 30,000 or so clones, none of them appearing just once. The sequenced sample was PBMCs. Receptors were obtained from a woman aged 55-70 years in good health, CMV-negative, and a related stem cell transplant donor. The CDR3 runs from the conserved cysteine through the conserved F or W. D genes are given only for firm matches. Not all rows give a size; the values are once, few, many and, for expanded clones, a class.

CASSAIQGVEAFF | TGTGCCAGCTCCGCAATTCAGGGGGTTGAAGCTTTCTTT | TRBV7-2 | many | TRBD1 | TRBJ1-1
CAWSADRGNYGYTF | TGTGCCTGGAGTGCCGACAGGGGAAACTATGGCTACACCTTC | TRBV30 | few | TRBD1 | TRBJ1-2
CASSSAEASGADTQYF | TGCGCCAGCAGTTCGGCGGAGGCTAGCGGGGCTGATACGCAGTATTTT | TRBV5-1 | many | TRBD2 | TRBJ2-3
CASSLKGLAGGSYEQYF | TGTGCCAGCAGTTTAAAAGGTTTGGCGGGAGGGTCCTACGAGCAGTACTTC | TRBV27 | many | TRBD2 | TRBJ2-7
CAWRSRQAGGYTF | TGTGCCTGGAGATCGCGACAGGCGGGTGGCTACACCTTC | TRBV30 | NA | NA | TRBJ1-2
CASSAQTGVGNTIYF | TGTGCCAGCAGCGCGCAAACAGGGGTCGGAAACACCATATATTTT | TRBV7-8 | many | TRBD1 | TRBJ1-3
CASSLSGGNQPQHF | TGTGCCAGCAGCTTATCAGGGGGCAATCAGCCCCAGCATTTT | TRBV7-8 | few | NA | TRBJ1-5
CASSQALSRGSYGYTF | TGCGCCAGCAGCCAAGCCCTTAGCCGGGGAAGCTATGGCTACACCTTC | TRBV4-1 | many | NA | TRBJ1-2
CASSLGQSNTEAFF | TGCGCCAGCAGCTTGGGGCAGTCGAACACTGAAGCTTTCTTT | TRBV5-1 | many | NA | TRBJ1-1
CVSGGQNGGYTF | TGTGTTTCAGGGGGTCAGAATGGGGGCTACACCTTC | TRBV28 | many | TRBD1 | TRBJ1-2
CASSYGGATNEKLFF | TGTGCCAGCAGTTACGGGGGGGCAACTAATGAAAAACTGTTTTTT | TRBV6-5 | many | NA | TRBJ1-4
CASSFETGNQPQHF | TGTGCCAGCAGTTTCGAGACAGGCAATCAGCCCCAGCATTTT | TRBV28 | many | NA | TRBJ1-5
CASSQDTYEQYF | TGTGCCAGCAGTCAGGACACGTACGAGCAGTACTTC | TRBV12-3/TRBV12-4 | many | NA | TRBJ2-7
CASSLAPAGGRETQYF | TGCGCCAGCAGCTTGGCACCAGCGGGGGGGCGAGAGACCCAGTACTTC | TRBV5-1 | few | TRBD2 | TRBJ2-5
CASITGTGGRDTQYF | TGCGCCAGCATCACCGGGACAGGGGGAAGAGATACGCAGTATTTT | TRBV5-1 | NA | TRBD1 | TRBJ2-3
CASSLDSTYEQYF | TGTGCCAGCAGTTTGGACAGTACCTACGAGCAGTACTTC | TRBV6-6 | many | NA | TRBJ2-7
CASSQDRDRGYSNQPQHF | TGCGCCAGCAGCCAAGATAGGGACAGGGGATATAGCAATCAGCCCCAGCATTTT | TRBV4-3 | many | TRBD1 | TRBJ1-5
CAWSVLQVFSGNTIYF | TGTGCCTGGAGTGTACTGCAGGTCTTCTCTGGAAACACCATATATTTT | TRBV30 | many | NA | TRBJ1-3
CASSPGTFVYGQYF | TGTGCCAGCTCTCCCGGGACTTTTGTCTACGGGCAGTACTTC | TRBV18 | many | NA | TRBJ2-7
CAWSRKAGAQYF | TGTGCCTGGAGTAGAAAAGCGGGAGCGCAGTACTTC | TRBV30 | many | TRBD2 | TRBJ2-7
CASSPGTGDAETQYF | TGTGCCAGCAGCCCCGGGACAGGGGACGCGGAGACCCAGTACTTC | TRBV5-8 | many | TRBD1 | TRBJ2-5
CASRLETSGNNEQFF | TGTGCAAGTCGCTTAGAAACTAGCGGTAACAATGAGCAGTTCTTC | TRBV11-3 | many | TRBD2 | TRBJ2-1
CASSIFGPGELFF | TGTGCCAGTAGTATCTTTGGCCCCGGGGAGCTGTTTTTT | TRBV19 | many | NA | TRBJ2-2
CASSLSGGSTDTQYF | TGTGCCAGCAGCTTATCAGGGGGCTCCACAGATACGCAGTATTTT | TRBV9 | many | TRBD1 | TRBJ2-3
CASSLGGSSYGYTF | TGTGCCAGCAGCTTGGGGGGATCCAGCTATGGCTACACCTTC | TRBV7-3 | many | NA | TRBJ1-2
CAWSPTGSKGYTF | TGTGCCTGGAGTCCCACAGGGTCAAAAGGCTACACCTTC | TRBV30 | many | NA | TRBJ1-2
CASSLGRIRGSPLHF | TGTGCCAGCAGCTTGGGCCGTATCCGGGGTTCACCCCTCCACTTT | TRBV5-6 | many | NA | TRBJ1-6
CASNGGNSYNEQFF | TGTGCCAGCAATGGGGGGAACTCCTACAATGAGCAGTTCTTC | TRBV25-1 | many | NA | TRBJ2-1
CASSPGQSYNEQFF | TGTGCCAGCAGCCCGGGACAATCCTACAATGAGCAGTTCTTC | TRBV16 | many | NA | TRBJ2-1